Here is one TCR beta chain with its context. Its antigen is still unknown. Method: immunoSEQ multiplex PCR; TCRdb's copy keeps in-frame clones and lacks some. Among 130,000 or so clones, around 84% were seen once, and the ten largest hold roughly an eighth. After removal of 10 bases from V and 2 bases from J, the junction contained 15 bases not matched to a gene. This CDR3 has 18 amino acids. Germline V gene sequence: CDR1 MNHEY, CDR2 SMNVEV (reference sequence). The data were obtained in a study of T cell responses to AZD1222 COVID-19 vaccine. Broader study findings: There were mostly white British donors and more females than males, and clonal diversity was possibly underestimated. Vaccine-related CD4 TCRs covered spike, predominating at 160-218 and 743-854.

This clonotype originated in an adult in good health. The gene calls are TRBV27 and TRBJ1-5; 12 bases are a match to TRBD1. The specimen was peripheral blood, collected on day 0 of AZD1222 vaccination. The CDR3 is CAIRVRDRGPGGNQPQHF. In DNA, the CDR3 is TGTGCCATAAGAGTCCGGGACAGGGGGCCGGGGGGCAATCAGCCCCAGCATTTT.